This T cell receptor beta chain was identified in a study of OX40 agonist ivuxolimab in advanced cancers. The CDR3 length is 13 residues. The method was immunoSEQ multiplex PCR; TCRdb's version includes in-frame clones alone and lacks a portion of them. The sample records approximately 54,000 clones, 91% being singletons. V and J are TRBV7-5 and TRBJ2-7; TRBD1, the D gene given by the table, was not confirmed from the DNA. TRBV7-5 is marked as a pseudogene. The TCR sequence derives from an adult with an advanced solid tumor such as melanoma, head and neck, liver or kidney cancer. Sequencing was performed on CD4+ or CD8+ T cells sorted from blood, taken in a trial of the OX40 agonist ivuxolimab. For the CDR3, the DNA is TGTGCCAGAAGCCACGATATGAGGGGGGAGCAGTACTTC. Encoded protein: CARSHDMRGEQYF.